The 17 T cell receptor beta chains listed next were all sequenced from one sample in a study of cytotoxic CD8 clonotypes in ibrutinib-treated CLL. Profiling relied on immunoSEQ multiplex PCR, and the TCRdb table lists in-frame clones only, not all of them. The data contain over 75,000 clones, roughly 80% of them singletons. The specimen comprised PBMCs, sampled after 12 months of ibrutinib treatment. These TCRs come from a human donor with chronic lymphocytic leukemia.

Written as DNA, the CDR3 is TGTGCCAGCAGTGATGGACAGGGCCTCTCTGGGGCCAACGTCCTGACTTTC. Translating gives CASSDGQGLSGANVLTF. The chain is built from TRBV6-1 and TRBJ2-6; 8 bases agree with TRBD1. The CDR3 covers 17 residues. CDR1 and CDR2 from the germline V gene are MNHNS and SASEGT. Trimming cost V 3 bases and J 0 bases; bases outside gene matches: 4.

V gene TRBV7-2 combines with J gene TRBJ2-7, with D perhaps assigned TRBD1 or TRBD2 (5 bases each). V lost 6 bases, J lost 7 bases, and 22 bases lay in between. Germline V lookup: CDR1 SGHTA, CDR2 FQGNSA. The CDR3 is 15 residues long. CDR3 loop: CASRTPKAGSIEQYF. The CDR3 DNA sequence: TGTGCCAGCAGAACCCCGAAGGCAGGGAGTATAGAGCAGTACTTC.

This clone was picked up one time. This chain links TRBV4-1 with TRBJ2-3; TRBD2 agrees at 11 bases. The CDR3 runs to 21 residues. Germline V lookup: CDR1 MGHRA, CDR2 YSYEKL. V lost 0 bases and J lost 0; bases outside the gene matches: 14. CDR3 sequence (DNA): TGCGCCAGCAGCCAAGAGATAGGCCTAGCGGGGGGACCCGTAAGCACAGATACGCAGTATTTT. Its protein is CASSQEIGLAGGPVSTDTQYF.

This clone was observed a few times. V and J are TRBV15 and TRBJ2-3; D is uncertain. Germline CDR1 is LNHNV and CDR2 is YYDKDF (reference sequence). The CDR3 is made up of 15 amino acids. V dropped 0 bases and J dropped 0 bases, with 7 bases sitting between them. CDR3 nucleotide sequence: TGTGCCACCAGCAGAGATGTGGTTAGCACAGATACGCAGTATTTT. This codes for CATSRDVVSTDTQYF.

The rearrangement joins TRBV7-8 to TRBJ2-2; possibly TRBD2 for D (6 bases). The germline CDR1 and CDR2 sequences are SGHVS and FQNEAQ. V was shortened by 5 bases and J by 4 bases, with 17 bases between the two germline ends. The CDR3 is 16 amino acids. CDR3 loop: CASSLTTGEVTGELFF. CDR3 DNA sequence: TGTGCCAGCAGCCTTACGACTGGGGAGGTCACCGGGGAGCTGTTTTTT.

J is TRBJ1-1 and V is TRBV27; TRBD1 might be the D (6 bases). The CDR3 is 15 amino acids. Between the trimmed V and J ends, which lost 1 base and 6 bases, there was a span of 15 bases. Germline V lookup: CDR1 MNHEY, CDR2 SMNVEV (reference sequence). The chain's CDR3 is CASSLFELQGAEAFF. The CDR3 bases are TGTGCCAGCAGTTTATTCGAGTTACAGGGCGCTGAAGCTTTCTTT.

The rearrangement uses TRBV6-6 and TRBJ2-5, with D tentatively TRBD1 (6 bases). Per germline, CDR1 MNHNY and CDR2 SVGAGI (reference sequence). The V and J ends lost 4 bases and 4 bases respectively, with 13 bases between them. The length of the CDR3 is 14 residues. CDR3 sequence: CASSSTGTGETQYF. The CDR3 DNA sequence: TGTGCCAGCAGTTCAACAGGGACGGGAGAGACCCAGTACTTC.

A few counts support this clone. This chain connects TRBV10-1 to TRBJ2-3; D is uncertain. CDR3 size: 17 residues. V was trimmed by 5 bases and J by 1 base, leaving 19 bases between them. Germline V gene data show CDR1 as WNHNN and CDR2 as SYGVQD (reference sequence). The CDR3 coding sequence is TGCGCCAGCAGTCCTATCCGGACCGCGCCAGGCACAGATACGCAGTATTTT. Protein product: CASSPIRTAPGTDTQYF.

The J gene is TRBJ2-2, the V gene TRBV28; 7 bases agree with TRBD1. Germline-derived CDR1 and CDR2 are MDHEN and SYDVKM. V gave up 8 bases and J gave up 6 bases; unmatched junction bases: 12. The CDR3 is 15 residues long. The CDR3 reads CASLRVTGNAGELFF. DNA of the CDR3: TGTGCCAGCCTTCGGGTGACAGGGAATGCCGGGGAGCTGTTTTTT.

Here the CDR3 reads CAISESVGSGRSYEQYF. The CDR3 coding sequence is TGTGCCATCAGTGAGTCGGTAGGAAGCGGGAGATCCTACGAGCAGTACTTC. The chain carries TRBV10-3 and TRBJ2-7; 8 bases are a match to TRBD2. Germline CDR1 is ENHRY and CDR2 is SYGVKD. This CDR3 is built from 17 residues. V shed 0 bases and J 1 base; nucleotides not matched to a gene: 8.

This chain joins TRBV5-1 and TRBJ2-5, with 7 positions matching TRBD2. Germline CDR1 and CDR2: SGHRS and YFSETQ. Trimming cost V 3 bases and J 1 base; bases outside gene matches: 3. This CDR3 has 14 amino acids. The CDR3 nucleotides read TGCGCCAGCAGCTCCTCGGGGGGCCAAGAGACCCAGTACTTC. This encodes CASSSSGGQETQYF.

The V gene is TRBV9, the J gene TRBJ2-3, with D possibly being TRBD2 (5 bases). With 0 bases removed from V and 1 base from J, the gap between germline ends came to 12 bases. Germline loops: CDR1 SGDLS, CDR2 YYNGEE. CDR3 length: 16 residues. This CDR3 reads CASSVGGVTGTDTQYF. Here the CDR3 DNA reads TGTGCCAGCAGCGTAGGGGGAGTAACTGGCACAGATACGCAGTATTTT.

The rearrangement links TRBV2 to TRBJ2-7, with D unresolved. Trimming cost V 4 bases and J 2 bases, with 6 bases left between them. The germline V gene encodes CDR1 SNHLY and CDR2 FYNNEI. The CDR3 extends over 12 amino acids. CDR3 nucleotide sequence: TGTGCCAGCAGTGTTTCACCCTACGAGCAGTACTTC. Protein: CASSVSPYEQYF.

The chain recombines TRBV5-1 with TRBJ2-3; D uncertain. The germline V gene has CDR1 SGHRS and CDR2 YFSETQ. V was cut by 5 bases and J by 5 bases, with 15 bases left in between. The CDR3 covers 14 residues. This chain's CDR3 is CASRVAQSIDTQYF. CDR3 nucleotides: TGCGCCAGCAGGGTCGCACAGAGTATAGATACGCAGTATTTT.

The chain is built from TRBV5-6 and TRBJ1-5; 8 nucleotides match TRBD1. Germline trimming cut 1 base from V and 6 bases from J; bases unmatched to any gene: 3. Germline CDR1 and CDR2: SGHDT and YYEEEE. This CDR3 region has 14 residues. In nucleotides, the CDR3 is TGTGCCAGCAGCTTGTTTGGGACAGGTCAGCCCCAGCATTTT. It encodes CASSLFGTGQPQHF. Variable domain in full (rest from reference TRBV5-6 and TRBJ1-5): DAGVTQSPTHLIKTRGQQVTLRCSPKSGHDTVSWYQQALGQGPQFIFQYYEEEERQRGNFPDRFSGHQFPNYSSELNVNALLLGDSALYLCASSLFGTGQPQHFGDGTRLSIL.

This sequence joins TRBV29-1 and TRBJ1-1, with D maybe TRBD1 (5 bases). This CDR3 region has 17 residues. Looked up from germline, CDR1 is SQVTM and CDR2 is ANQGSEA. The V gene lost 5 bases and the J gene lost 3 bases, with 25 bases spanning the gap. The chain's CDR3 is CSVPGGKLRERYTEAFF. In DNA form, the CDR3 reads TGCAGCGTTCCCGGGGGTAAATTACGTGAAAGATACACTGAAGCTTTCTTT.

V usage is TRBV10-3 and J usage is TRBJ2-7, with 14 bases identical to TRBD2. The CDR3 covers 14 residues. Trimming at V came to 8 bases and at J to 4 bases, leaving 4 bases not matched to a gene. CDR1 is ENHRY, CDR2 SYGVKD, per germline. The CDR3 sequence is CAIRTSGGMYEQYF. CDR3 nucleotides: TGTGCCATCCGGACTAGCGGGGGGATGTACGAGCAGTACTTC.